The clone carrying this T cell receptor beta chain was counted ten times or more. Its specificity is unknown. This sample was included in a study of metastatic and nonmetastatic thyroid tumors. Study summary: Malignant and benign thyroid patients had repertoires compared in peripheral blood and tumor or nodule tissue.

Ahead of thyroid surgery, no patient had received treatment of any kind. V lost 3 bases, J lost 5 bases, and 7 bases stayed unmatched. The CDR3 is made up of 15 amino acids. In germline, CDR1 is MNHNS, CDR2 SASEGT. Study-level findings and limits: Versus benign nodules, malignant thyroid tumors reportedly had significantly higher TCR beta diversity, in blood and tumor.

Authors' processing steps: Building a distant-metastasis classifier for papillary thyroid cancer drew on CDR3 differences across clinicopathological groups. TCRdb re-called clones from the PCR reads using MiXCR. The V and J calls follow TCRdb's processing rather than the paper's. The sample records some 40,000 clones, approximately 25% being singletons. The rearrangement uses TRBV6-1 and TRBJ2-1; 7 nucleotides match TRBD1. Material: tumor tissue. This receptor was obtained from a female donor with papillary thyroid cancer or a benign thyroid nodule (not recorded which). Some clones in this sample may be carry-over from other donors' samples. The CDR3 coding sequence is TGTGCCAGCAGTGACTTTGGGACAGAAAACAATGAGCAGTTCTTC. This translates into CASSDFGTENNEQFF.